This T cell receptor (beta chain) was recorded in a study of shared clonotypes between healthy human individuals. General study points: A small donor pool kept down the genetic and exposure-history diversity that was represented.

Each replicate PCR on the sorted subsets used about 0.2 ug DNA (around 30,000 T cell genomes). Only in-frame clones appear in the TCRdb table, and some are missing; sequencing was by immunoSEQ multiplex PCR. Of 950,000 to 1,100,000 clones detected, 65% to 80% appear once; the ten largest clones hold 1.2% to 1.5%. Notes on this clone: Its specificity is not known.

This CDR3 has 15 amino acids. Trimming removed 6 bases at V and 2 bases at J, with 17 bases between. Per germline, CDR1 SGHTA and CDR2 FQGNSA. This receptor was taken from a man aged 18 to 29 in good health. The chain couples TRBV7-2 to TRBJ2-7; D tentatively fits TRBD1 or TRBD2 (6 bases each). Input material: memory CD4+ T cells sorted from blood. Subset denoted: CD45RA-negative fraction. CDR3 nucleotides: TGTGCCAGCAGTCATACGTGGGGGGCTCCCTACGAGCAGTACTTC. Amino acid sequence: CASSHTWGAPYEQYF.